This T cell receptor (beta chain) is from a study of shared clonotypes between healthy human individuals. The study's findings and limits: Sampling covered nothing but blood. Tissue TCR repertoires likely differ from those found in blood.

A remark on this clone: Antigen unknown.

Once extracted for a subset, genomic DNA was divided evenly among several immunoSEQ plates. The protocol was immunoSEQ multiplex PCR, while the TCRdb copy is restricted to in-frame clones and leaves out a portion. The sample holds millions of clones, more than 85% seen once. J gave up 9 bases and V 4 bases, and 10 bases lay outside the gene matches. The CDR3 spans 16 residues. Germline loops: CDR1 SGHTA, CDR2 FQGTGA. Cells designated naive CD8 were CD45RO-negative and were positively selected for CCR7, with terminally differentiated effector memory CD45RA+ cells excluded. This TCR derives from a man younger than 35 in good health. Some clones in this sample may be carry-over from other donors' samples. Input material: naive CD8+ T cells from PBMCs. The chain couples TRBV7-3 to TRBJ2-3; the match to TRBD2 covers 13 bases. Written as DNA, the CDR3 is TGTGCCAGCAGCTCACGGACTAGCGGGAGCGAAGGGACGCAGTATTTT. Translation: CASSSRTSGSEGTQYF.